This T cell receptor (beta chain) was obtained from a study of blood T cell repertoires in COVID-19. About the study: PBMCs, B-cell-depleted T cells, or T cells were the source of the cDNA or gDNA that made up the material.

Generated by immunoSEQ multiplex PCR, the TCRdb table keeps only in-frame clones and is missing some. The sample gives just over 150,000 clones, about 80% of which show up once; roughly 6.4% is in the top ten. Enrollment of patients from Seattle took place during active infection, with longitudinal follow-up. Sequencing was done on a sample of peripheral blood. The sequence derives from a woman aged 40-49 years with COVID-19, enrolled during active disease.

Written as DNA, the CDR3 is TGTGCCAGCAGCTTAGTCGTCGGGACAGATACGCAGTATTTT. Translated: CASSLVVGTDTQYF. This chain joins TRBV7-6 and TRBJ2-3; no reliable D call. Germline CDR1 is SGHVS and CDR2 is FNYEAQ. V lost 1 base and J 3 bases, leaving 8 bases between the germline ends. The CDR3 runs to 14 residues. Using reference TRBV7-6 and TRBJ2-3 for the parts outside the CDR3, the full variable domain is GAGVSQSPRYKVTKRGQDVALRCDPISGHVSLYWYRQALGQGPEFLTYFNYEAQQDKSGLPNDRFSAERPEGSISTLTIQRTEQRDSAMYRCASSLVVGTDTQYFGPGTRLTVL.